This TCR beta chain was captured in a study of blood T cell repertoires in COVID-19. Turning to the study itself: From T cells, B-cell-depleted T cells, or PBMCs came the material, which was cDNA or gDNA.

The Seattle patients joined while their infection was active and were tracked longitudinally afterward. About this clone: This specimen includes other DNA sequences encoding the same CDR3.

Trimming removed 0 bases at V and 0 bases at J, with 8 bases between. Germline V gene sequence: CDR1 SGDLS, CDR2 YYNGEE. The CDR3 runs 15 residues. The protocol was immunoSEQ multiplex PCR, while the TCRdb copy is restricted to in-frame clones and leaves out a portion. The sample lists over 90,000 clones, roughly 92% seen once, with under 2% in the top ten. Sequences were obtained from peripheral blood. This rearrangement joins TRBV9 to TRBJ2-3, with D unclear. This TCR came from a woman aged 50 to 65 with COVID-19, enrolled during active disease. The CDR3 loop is CASSVEDTSTDTQYF. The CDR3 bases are TGTGCCAGCAGCGTAGAAGACACCAGCACAGATACGCAGTATTTT.